In its sample, the clone carrying this T cell receptor beta chain was seen a few times. Its antigen is not identified. These data belong to a study of OX40 agonist ivuxolimab in advanced cancers. At the level of the study: Dosing consisted of intravenous ivuxolimab at 0.01 to 10 mg/kg every 2 weeks.

The CDR3 has 14 amino acids. V lost 6 bases to trimming and J lost 4 bases; unmatched junction nucleotides: 8. Germline lookup yields CDR1 MNHNS and CDR2 SASEGT. Study-level results: The mean number of expanded clones was higher in CD8+ T cells than in CD4+. At 0.1 to 3.0 mg/kg and by week 6, CD4+ and CD8+ T cells in the blood had expanded clonally. Expansion of clones was among the lowest in partial responders at 0.1-3.0 mg/kg.

Using immunoSEQ multiplex PCR, the repertoire was profiled, and TCRdb retains in-frame clones only, with some absent. The table shows some 140,000 clones, with 90% occurring only once. The chain joins TRBV6-1 to TRBJ1-1, with 7 bases matching TRBD1. This TCR came from an adult with an advanced solid tumor such as melanoma, head and neck, liver or kidney cancer. The source material was CD4+ or CD8+ T cells sorted from blood, sampled in a trial of the OX40 agonist ivuxolimab. CDR3 protein: CASSQTGRSTEAFF. The CDR3, as DNA: TGTGCCAGCAGCCAGACAGGGAGGAGCACTGAAGCTTTCTTT.